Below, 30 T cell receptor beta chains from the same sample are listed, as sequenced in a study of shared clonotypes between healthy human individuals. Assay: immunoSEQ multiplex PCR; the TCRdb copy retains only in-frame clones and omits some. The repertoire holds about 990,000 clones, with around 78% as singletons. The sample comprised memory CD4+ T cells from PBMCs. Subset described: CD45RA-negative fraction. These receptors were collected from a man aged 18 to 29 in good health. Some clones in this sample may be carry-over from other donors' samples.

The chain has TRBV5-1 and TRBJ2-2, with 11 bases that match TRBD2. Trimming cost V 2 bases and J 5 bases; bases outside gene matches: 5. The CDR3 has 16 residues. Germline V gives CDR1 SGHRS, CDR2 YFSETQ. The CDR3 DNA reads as TGCGCCAGCAGCTTTTTAGCGGGAGGGCTTACCGGGGAGCTGTTTTTT. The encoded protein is CASSFLAGGLTGELFF.

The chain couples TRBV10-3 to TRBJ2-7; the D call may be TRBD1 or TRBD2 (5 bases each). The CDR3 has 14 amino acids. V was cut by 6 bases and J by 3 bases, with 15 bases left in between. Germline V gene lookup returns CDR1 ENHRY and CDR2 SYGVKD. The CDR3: CAISHSGTDYEQYF. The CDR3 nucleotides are TGTGCCATCAGCCACTCCGGGACGGACTACGAGCAGTACTTC.

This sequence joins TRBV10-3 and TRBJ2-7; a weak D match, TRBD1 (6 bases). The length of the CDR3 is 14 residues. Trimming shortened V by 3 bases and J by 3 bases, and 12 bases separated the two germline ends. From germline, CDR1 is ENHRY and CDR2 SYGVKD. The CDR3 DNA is TGTGCCATCAGTGACCCCAGGGGTTTCTACGAGCAGTACTTC. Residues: CAISDPRGFYEQYF.

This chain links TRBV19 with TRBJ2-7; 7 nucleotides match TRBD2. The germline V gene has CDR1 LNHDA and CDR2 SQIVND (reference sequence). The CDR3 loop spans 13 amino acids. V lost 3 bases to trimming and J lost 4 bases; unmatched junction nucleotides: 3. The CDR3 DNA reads TGTGCCAGTAGTATTCAGGGAGGGTACGAGCAGTACTTC. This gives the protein CASSIQGGYEQYF.

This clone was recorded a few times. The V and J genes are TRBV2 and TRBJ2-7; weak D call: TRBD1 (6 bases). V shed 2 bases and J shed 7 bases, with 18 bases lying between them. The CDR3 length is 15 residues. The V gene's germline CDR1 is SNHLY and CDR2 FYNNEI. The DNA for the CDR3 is TGTGCCAGCAGTGAAACGCGGCACAGGGCTGGAGAGCAGTACTTC. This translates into CASSETRHRAGEQYF.

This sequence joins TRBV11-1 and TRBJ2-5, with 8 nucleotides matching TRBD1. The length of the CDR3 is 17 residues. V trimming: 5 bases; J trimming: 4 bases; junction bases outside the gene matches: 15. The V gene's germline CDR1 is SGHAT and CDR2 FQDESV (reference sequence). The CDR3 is CASSLPTQTGAGETQYF. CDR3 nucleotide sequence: TGTGCCAGCAGCCTACCAACCCAGACAGGGGCGGGAGAGACCCAGTACTTC.

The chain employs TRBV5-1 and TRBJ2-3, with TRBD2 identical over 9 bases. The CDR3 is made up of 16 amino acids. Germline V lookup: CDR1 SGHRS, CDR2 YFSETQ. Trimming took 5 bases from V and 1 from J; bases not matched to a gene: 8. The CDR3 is CASRNPIAGGTDTQYF. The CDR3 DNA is TGCGCCAGCAGAAATCCTATAGCGGGAGGCACAGATACGCAGTATTTT. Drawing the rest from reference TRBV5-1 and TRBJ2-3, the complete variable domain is KAGVTQTPRYLIKTRGQQVTLSCSPISGHRSVSWYQQTPGQGLQFLFEYFSETQRNKGNFPGRFSGRQFSNSRSEMNVSTLELGDSALYLCASRNPIAGGTDTQYFGPGTRLTVL.

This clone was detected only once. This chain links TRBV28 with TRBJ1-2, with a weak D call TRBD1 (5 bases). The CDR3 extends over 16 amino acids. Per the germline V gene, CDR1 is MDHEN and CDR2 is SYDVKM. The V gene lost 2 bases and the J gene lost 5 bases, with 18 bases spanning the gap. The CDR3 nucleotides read TGTGCCAGCAGTTTACATCCGGGGGGGTCACGGTATGGCTACACCTTC. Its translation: CASSLHPGGSRYGYTF.

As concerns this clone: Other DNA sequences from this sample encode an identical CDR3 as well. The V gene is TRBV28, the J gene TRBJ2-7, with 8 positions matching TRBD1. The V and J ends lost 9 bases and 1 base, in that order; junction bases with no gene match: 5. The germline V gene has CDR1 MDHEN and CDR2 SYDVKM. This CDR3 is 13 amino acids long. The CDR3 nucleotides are TGTGCCAGTAAAACAGGGGGTTCCTACGAGCAGTACTTC. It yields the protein CASKTGGSYEQYF.

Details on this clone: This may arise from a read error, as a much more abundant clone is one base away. The CDR3, as DNA: TGTGCCAGCAGCTTAGAAACAGATACGCAGTATTTT. Its protein is CASSLETDTQYF. The chain carries TRBV11-2 and TRBJ2-3; no clear D gene. The CDR3 runs 12 residues. V lost 0 bases, J lost 3 bases, and 1 base lay in between. Germline-derived CDR1 and CDR2 are SGHAT and FQNNGV.

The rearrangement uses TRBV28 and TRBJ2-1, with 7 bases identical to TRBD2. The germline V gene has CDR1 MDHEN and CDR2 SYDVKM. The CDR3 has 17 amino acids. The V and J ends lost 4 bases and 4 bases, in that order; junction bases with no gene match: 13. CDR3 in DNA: TGTGCCAGCAGTTCCCCCTTTGGTAGCGGGTCGTACAATGAGCAGTTCTTC. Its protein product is CASSSPFGSGSYNEQFF. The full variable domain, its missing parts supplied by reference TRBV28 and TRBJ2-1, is DVKVTQSSRYLVKRTGEKVFLECVQDMDHENMFWYRQDPGLGLRLIYFSYDVKMKEKGDIPEGYSVSREKKERFSLILESASTNQTSMYLCASSSPFGSGSYNEQFFGPGTRLTVL.

The DNA of the CDR3 is TGTGCCAGCAGTCGACGGCTTCGGGATACGCAGTATTTT. It codes for CASSRRLRDTQYF. The chain links TRBV14 to TRBJ2-3; D uncertain. V lost 6 bases and J 6 bases, leaving 13 bases between the germline ends. The germline V gene encodes CDR1 SGHDN and CDR2 FVKESK. The CDR3 is 13 residues long.

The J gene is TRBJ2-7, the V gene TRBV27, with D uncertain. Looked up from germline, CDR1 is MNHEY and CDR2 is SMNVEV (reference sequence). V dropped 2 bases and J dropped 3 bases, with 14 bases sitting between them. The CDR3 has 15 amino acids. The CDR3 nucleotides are TGTGCCAGCAGTTTAAAGTCTAAGCCGAACTACGAGCAGTACTTC. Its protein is CASSLKSKPNYEQYF.

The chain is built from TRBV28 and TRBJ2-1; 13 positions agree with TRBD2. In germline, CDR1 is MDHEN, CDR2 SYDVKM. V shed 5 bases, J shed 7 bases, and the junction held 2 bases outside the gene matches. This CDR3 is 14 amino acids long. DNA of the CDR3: TGTGCCAGCAGTATGGGACTAGCGGGAAATGAGCAGTTCTTC. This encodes CASSMGLAGNEQFF.

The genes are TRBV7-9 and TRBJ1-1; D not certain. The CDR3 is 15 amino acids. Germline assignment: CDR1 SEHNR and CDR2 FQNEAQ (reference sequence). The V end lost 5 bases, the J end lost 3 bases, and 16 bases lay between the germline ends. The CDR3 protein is CASSALSGGDTEAFF. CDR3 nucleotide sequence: TGTGCCAGCAGCGCCCTTAGTGGCGGGGACACTGAAGCTTTCTTT.

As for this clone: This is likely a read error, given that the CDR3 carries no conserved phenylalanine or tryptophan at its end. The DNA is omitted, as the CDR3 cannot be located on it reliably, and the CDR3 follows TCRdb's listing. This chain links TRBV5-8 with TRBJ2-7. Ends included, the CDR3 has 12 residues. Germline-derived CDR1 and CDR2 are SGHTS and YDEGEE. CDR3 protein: CASSGNRDGPFA.

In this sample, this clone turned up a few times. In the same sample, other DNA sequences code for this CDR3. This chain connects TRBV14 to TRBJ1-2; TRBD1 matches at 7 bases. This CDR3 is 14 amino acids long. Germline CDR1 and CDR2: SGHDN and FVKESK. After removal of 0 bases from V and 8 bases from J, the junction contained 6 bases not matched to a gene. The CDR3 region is CASSQDWQGGGYTF. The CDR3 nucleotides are TGTGCCAGCAGCCAAGATTGGCAGGGGGGAGGCTACACCTTC.

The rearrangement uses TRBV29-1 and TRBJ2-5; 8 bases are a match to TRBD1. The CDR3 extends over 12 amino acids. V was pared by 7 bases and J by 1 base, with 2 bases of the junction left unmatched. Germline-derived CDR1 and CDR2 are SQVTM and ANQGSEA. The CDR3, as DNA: TGCAGCGAACAGGGGGGCCAAGAGACCCAGTACTTC. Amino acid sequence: CSEQGGQETQYF.

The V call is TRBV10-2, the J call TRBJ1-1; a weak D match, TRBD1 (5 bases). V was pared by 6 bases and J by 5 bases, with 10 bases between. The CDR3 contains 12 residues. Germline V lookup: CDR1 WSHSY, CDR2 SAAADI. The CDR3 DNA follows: TGCGCCAGCAGCGAAGGGGATACTGAAGCTTTCTTT. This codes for CASSEGDTEAFF.

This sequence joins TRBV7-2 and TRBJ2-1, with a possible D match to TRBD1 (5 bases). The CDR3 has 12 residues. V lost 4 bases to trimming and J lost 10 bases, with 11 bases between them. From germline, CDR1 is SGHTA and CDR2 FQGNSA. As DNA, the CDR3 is TGTGCCAGCAGCTCGTATACAGGAGAGCAGTTCTTC. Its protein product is CASSSYTGEQFF.

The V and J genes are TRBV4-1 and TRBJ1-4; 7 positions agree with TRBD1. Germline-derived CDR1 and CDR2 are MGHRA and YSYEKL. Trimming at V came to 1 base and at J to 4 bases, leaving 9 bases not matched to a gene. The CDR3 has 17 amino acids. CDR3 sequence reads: CASSQGYNRGRNEKLFF. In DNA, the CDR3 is TGCGCCAGCAGCCAAGGTTACAACAGGGGTCGTAATGAAAAACTGTTTTTT.

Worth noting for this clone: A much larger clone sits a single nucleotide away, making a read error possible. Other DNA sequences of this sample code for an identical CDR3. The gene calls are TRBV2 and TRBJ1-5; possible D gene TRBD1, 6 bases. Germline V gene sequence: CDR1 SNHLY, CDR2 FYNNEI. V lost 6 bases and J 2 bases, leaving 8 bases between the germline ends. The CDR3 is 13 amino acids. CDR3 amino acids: CASSRQGNQPQHF. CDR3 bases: TGTGCCAGCAGCCGACAGGGCAATCAGCCCCAGCATTTT.

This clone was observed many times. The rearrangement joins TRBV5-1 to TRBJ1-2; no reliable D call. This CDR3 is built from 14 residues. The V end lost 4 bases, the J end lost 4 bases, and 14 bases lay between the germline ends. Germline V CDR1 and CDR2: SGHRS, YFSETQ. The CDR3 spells CASSVDGSAYGYTF. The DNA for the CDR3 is TGCGCCAGCAGCGTGGATGGGTCAGCCTATGGCTACACCTTC.

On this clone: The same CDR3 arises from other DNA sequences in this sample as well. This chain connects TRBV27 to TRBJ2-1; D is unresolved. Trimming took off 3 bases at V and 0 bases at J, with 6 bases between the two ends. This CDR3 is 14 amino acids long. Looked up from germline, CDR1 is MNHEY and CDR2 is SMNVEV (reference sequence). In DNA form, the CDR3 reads TGTGCCAGCAGTTTTGATTCCTCCTACAATGAGCAGTTCTTC. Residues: CASSFDSSYNEQFF.

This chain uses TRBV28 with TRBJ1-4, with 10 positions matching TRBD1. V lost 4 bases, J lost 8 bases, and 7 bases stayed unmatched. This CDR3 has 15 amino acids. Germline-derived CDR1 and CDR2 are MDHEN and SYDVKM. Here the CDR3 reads CASSSVGQGREKLFF. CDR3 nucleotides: TGTGCCAGCAGTTCCGTGGGACAGGGGAGGGAAAAACTGTTTTTT. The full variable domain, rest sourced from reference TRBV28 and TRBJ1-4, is DVKVTQSSRYLVKRTGEKVFLECVQDMDHENMFWYRQDPGLGLRLIYFSYDVKMKEKGDIPEGYSVSREKKERFSLILESASTNQTSMYLCASSSVGQGREKLFFGSGTQLSVL.

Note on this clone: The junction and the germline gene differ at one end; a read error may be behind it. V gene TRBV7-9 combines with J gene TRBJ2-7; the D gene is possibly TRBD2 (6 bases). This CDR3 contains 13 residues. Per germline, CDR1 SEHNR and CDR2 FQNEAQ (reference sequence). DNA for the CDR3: TGTGCCAGCAGCCCGAAGCAAGGCGGGGTTTGGAACTTC. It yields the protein CASSPKQGGVWNF. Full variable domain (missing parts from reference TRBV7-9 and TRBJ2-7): DTGVSQNPRHKITKRGQNVTFRCDPISEHNRLYWYRQTLGQGPEFLTYFQNEAQLEKSRLLSDRFSAERPKGSFSTLEIQRTEQGDSAMYLCASSPKQGGVWNFGPGTRLTVT.

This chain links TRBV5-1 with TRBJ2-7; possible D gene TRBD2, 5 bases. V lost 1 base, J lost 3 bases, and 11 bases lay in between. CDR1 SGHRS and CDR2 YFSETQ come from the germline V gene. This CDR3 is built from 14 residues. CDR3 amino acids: CASSLSYGVYEQYF. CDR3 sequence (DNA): TGCGCCAGCAGCTTGTCCTACGGGGTCTACGAGCAGTACTTC. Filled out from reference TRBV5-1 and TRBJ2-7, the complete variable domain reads KAGVTQTPRYLIKTRGQQVTLSCSPISGHRSVSWYQQTPGQGLQFLFEYFSETQRNKGNFPGRFSGRQFSNSRSEMNVSTLELGDSALYLCASSLSYGVYEQYFGPGTRLTVT.

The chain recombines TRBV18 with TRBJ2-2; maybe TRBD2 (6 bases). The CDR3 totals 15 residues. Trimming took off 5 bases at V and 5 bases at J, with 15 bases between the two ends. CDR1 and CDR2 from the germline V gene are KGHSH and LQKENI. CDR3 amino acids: CASSGGPRGTGELFF. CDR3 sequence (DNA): TGTGCCAGCTCAGGCGGACCCCGGGGGACCGGGGAGCTGTTTTTT.

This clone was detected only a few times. This CDR3 is CSADRNTEAFF. In DNA, the CDR3 is TGCAGCGCGGACAGGAACACTGAAGCTTTCTTT. The chain is built from TRBV29-1 and TRBJ1-1; TRBD1 might be the D (6 bases). V lost 7 bases to trimming and J lost 1 base, with 7 bases between them. CDR1 is SQVTM and CDR2 is ANQGSEA in the germline V gene. The CDR3 totals 11 residues.

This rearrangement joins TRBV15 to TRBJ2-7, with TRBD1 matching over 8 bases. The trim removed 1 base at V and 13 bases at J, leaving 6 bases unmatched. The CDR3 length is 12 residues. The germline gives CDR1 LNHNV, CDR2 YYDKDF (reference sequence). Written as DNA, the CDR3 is TGTGCCACCAGCAGAGGCCGGACAGGGATCTACTTC. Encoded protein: CATSRGRTGIYF.